The clone carrying this T cell receptor beta chain was counted only a few times. Its antigen is still unknown. The sample comes from a study of shared clonotypes between healthy human individuals. In the study overall: Three plates each covered CD4 naive and memory; CD8 naive two, CD8 memory one.

Terminally differentiated effector memory CD45RA+ cells were left out of the naive CD8 fraction, which was CD45RO-negative and positively selected for CCR7. Study results and caveats: A generally larger estimated richness was seen in naive subsets than in memory subsets. In having few donors, the study represented limited genetic and exposure-history diversity.

Using immunoSEQ multiplex PCR, the repertoire was profiled, and TCRdb retains in-frame clones only, with some absent. The sample lists 2 million to 2.5 million clones, about 94% occurring once. CDR3 size: 13 residues. Between the trimmed V and J ends, which lost 0 bases and 3 bases, there was a span of 6 bases. CDR1 and CDR2 (germline): LGHNA, YSLEER. The material sequenced was naive CD8+ T cells sorted from blood. This TCR derives from a man aged 18-30 years in good health. V gene TRBV4-3 combines with J gene TRBJ2-7; D gene ambiguous. For the CDR3, the DNA is TGCGCCAGCAGCCAAGATATAGACTACGAGCAGTACTTC. Its translation: CASSQDIDYEQYF.